This TCR beta chain stems from a study of blood T cell repertoires in COVID-19. Study at large: Whether acute or convalescent, the COVID-19 samples came from the United States, Italy and Spain.

The repertoire was sequenced with immunoSEQ multiplex PCR; TCRdb's copy has only in-frame clones and lacks some. The sample yields 110,000 or so clones, 80% to 90% seen once. Germline V gene sequence: CDR1 MDHEN, CDR2 SYDVKM. Trimming removed 2 bases from V and 5 bases from J, with 7 bases in between. The CDR3 sequence is 13 residues long. Input material: peripheral blood. The sequence was collected from a man in his 70s who had recovered from COVID-19. The V gene is TRBV28, the J gene TRBJ1-5, with TRBD1 as a possible D gene (5 bases). This chain's CDR3 is CASSLQGYQPQHF. The DNA of the CDR3 is TGTGCCAGCAGTTTACAGGGCTATCAGCCCCAGCATTTT.